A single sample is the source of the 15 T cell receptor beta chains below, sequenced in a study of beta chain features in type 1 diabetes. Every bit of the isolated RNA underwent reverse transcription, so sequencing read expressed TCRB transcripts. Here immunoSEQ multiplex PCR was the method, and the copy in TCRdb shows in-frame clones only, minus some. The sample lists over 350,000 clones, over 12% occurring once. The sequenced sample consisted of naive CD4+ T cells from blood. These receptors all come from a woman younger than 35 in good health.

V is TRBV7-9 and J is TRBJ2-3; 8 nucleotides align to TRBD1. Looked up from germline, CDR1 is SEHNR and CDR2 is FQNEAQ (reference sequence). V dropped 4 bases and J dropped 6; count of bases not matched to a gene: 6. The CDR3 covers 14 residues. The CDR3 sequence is CASSSRTGIDTQYF. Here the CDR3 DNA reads TGTGCCAGCAGCTCCCGGACAGGGATTGATACGCAGTATTTT.

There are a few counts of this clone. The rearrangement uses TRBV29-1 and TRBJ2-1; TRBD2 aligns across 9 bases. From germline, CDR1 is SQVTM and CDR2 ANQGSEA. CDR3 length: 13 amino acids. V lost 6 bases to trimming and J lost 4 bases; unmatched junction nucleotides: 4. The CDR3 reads CSVAGGGYNEQFF. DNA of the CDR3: TGCAGCGTCGCGGGAGGGGGATACAATGAGCAGTTCTTC.

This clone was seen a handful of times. For the CDR3, the DNA is TGCGCCAGCAGCCGACGGGTAGCGGGAAACACCGGGGAGCTGTTTTTT. Protein: CASSRRVAGNTGELFF. The V and J genes are TRBV4-3 and TRBJ2-2; 8 bases fit TRBD2. The CDR3 sequence is 16 residues long. Germline values: CDR1 LGHNA, CDR2 YSLEER. V lost 4 bases, J lost 2 bases, and 6 bases stayed unmatched.

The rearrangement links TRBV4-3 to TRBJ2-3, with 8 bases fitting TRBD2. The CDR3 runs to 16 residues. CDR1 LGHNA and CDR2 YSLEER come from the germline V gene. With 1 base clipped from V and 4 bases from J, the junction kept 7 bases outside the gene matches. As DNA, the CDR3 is TGCGCCAGCAGCCAAGCCCGGACTAGCTCGGCAGATACGCAGTATTTT. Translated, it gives CASSQARTSSADTQYF.

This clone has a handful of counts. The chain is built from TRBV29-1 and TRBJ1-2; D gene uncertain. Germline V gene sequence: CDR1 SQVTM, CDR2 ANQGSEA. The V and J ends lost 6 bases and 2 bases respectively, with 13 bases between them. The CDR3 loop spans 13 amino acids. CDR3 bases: TGCAGCGTGAGAAGACTCCTAAACTATGGCTACACCTTC. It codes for CSVRRLLNYGYTF.

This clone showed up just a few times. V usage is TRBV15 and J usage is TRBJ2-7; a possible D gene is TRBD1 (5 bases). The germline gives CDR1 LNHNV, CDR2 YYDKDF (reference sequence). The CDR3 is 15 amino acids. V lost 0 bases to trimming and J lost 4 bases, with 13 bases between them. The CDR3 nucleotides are TGTGCCACCAGCAGAGATTTACAGGACATATACGAGCAGTACTTC. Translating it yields CATSRDLQDIYEQYF.

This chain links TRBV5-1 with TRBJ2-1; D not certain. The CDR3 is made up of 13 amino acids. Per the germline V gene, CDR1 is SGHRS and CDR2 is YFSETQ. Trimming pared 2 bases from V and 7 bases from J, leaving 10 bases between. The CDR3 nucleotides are TGCGCCAGCAGCTTTTTACCAGAAAATGAGCAGTTCTTC. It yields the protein CASSFLPENEQFF.

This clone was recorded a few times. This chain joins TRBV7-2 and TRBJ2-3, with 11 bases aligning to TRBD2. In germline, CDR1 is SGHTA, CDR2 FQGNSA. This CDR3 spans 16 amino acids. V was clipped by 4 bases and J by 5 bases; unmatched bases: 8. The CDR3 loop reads CASSSRLAGWGDTQYF. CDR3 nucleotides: TGTGCCAGCAGCTCGAGACTAGCGGGATGGGGAGATACGCAGTATTTT.

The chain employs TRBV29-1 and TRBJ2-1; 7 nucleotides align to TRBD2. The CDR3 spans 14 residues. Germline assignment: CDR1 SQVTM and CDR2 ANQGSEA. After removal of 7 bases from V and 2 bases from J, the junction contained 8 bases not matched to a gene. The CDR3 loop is CSAAPGLPYNEQFF. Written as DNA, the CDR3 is TGCAGCGCAGCACCGGGACTACCCTACAATGAGCAGTTCTTC.

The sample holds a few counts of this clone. The CDR3: CSVGPVNTEAFF. The CDR3 bases are TGCAGCGTTGGTCCGGTGAACACTGAAGCTTTCTTT. This chain uses TRBV29-1 with TRBJ1-1; no firm D call. The CDR3 is 12 amino acids. Germline values: CDR1 SQVTM, CDR2 ANQGSEA. Deletions cut 4 bases from V and 0 bases from J, with 6 bases between.

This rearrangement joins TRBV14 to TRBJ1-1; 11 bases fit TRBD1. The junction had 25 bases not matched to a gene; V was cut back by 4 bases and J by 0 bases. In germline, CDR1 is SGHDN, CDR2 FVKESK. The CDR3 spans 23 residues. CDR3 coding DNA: TGTGCCAGCAGCCCAATTTCTCTAGACTCGGACAGGGGGCGTAGGGCCATGAACACTGAAGCTTTCTTT. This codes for CASSPISLDSDRGRRAMNTEAFF. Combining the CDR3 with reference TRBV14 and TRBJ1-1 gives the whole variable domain EAGVTQFPSHSVIEKGQTVTLRCDPISGHDNLYWYRRVMGKEIKFLLHFVKESKQDESGMPNNRFLAERTGGTYSTLKVQPAELEDSGVYFCASSPISLDSDRGRRAMNTEAFFGQGTRLTVV.

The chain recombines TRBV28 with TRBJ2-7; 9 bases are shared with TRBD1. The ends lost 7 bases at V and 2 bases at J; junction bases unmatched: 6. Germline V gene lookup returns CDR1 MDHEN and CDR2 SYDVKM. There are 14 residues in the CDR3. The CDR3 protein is CASTPQGATYEQYF. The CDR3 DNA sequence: TGTGCCAGCACCCCACAGGGGGCGACCTACGAGCAGTACTTC.

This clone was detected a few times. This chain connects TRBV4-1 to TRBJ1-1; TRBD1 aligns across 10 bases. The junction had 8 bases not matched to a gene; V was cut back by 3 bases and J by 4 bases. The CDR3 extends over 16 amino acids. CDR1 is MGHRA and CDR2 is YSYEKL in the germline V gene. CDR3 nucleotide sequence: TGCGCCAGCAGCCACGACAGGGGGCTTTTGGGCACTGAAGCTTTCTTT. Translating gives CASSHDRGLLGTEAFF.

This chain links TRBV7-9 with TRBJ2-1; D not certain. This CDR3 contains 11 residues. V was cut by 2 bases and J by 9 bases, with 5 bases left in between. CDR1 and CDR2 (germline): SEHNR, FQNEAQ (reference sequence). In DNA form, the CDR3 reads TGTGCCAGCAGCTTACTTCGTGAGCAGTTCTTC. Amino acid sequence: CASSLLREQFF.

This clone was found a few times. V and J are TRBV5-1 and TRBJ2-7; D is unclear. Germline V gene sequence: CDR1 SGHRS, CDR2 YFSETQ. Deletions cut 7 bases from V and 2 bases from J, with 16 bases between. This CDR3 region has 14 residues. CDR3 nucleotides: TGCGCCAGCGGTCTCGCCCTGGAGCCCTACGAGCAGTACTTC. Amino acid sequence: CASGLALEPYEQYF.